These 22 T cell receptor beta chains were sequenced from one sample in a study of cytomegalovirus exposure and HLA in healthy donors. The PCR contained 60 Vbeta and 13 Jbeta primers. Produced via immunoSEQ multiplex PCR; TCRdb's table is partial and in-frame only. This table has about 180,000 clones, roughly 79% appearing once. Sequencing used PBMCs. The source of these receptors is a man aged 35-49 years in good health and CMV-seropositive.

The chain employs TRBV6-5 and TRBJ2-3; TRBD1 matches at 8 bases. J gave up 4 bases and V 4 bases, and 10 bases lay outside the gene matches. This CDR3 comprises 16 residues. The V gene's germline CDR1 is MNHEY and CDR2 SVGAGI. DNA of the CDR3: TGTGCCAGCAGTTCCCAACAGGGGGATGGGGCAGATACGCAGTATTTT. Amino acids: CASSSQQGDGADTQYF.

Written as DNA, the CDR3 is TGCAGCGTTGGTAGTCTCAGGGTGGCTGAAGCTTTCTTT. Residues: CSVGSLRVAEAFF. The rearrangement links TRBV29-1 to TRBJ1-1; possibly TRBD1 for D (5 bases). The CDR3 contains 13 residues. The germline gives CDR1 SQVTM, CDR2 ANQGSEA. V dropped 4 bases and J dropped 6 bases, with 15 bases sitting between them.

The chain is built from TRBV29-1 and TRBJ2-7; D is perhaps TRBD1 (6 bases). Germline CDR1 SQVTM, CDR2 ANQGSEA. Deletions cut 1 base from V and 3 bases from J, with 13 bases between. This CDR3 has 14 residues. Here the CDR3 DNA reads TGCAGCGTTGAAGGAGAAGGGACAAACTACGAGCAGTACTTC. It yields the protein CSVEGEGTNYEQYF.

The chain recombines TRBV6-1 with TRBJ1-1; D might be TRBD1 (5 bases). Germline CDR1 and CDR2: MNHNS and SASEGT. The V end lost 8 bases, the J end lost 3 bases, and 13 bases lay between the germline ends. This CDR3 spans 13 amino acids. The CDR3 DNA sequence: TGTGCCAGCTTGGCAGGGTCGGACACTGAAGCTTTCTTT. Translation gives CASLAGSDTEAFF.

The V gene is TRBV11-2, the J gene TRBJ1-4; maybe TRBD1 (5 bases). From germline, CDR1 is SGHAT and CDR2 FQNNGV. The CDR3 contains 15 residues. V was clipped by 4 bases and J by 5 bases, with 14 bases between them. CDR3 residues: CASSSYGARNEKLFF. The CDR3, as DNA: TGTGCCAGCAGCTCCTATGGGGCGAGGAATGAAAAACTGTTTTTT.

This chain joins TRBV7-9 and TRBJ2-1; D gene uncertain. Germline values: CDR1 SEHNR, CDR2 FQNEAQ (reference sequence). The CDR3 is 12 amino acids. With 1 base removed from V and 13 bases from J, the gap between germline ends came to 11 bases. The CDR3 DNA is TGTGCCAGCAGCTTAGGTCTGGCTCGACAGTTCTTC. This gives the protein CASSLGLARQFF.

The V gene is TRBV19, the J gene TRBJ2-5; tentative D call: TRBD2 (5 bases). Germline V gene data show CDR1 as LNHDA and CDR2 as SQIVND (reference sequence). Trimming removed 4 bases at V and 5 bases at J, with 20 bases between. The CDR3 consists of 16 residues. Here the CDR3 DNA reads TGTGCCAGTAGTAGGTTGGCAAGTCCTCCGGGGGAGACCCAGTACTTC. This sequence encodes CASSRLASPPGETQYF. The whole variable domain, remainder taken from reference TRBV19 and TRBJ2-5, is DGGITQSPKYLFRKEGQNVTLSCEQNLNHDAMYWYRQDPGQGLRLIYYSQIVNDFQKGDIAEGYSVSREKKESFPLTVTSAQKNPTAFYLCASSRLASPPGETQYFGPGTRLLVL.

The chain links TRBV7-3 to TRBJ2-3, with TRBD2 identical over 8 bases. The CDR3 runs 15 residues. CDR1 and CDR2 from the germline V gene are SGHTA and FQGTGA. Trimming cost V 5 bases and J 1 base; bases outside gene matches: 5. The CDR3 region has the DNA TGTGCCAGCAGCCAAGCGACTAGCGGCACAGATACGCAGTATTTT. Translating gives CASSQATSGTDTQYF. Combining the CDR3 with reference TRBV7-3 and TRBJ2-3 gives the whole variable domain GAGVSQTPSNKVTEKGKYVELRCDPISGHTALYWYRQSLGQGPEFLIYFQGTGAADDSGLPNDRFFAVRPEGSVSTLKIQRTERGDSAVYLCASSQATSGTDTQYFGPGTRLTVL.

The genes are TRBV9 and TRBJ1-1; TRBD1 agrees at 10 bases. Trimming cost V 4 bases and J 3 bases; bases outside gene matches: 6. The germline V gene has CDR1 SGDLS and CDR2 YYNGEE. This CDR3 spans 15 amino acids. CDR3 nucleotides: TGTGCCAGCAGCCCCCAAGGACAGGGGGACACTGAAGCTTTCTTT. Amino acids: CASSPQGQGDTEAFF.

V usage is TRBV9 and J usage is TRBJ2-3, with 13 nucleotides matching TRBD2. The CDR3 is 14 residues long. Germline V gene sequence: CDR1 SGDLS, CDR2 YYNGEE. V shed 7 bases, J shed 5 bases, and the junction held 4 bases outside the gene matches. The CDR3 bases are TGTGCCAGCGGCCGGACTAGCGGGAGAGATACGCAGTATTTT. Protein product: CASGRTSGRDTQYF.

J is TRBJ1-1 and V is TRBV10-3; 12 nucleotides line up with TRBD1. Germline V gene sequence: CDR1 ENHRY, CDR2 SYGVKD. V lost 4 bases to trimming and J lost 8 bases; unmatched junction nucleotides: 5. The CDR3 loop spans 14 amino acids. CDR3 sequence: CAISVGTGGWEAFF. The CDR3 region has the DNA TGTGCCATCAGTGTCGGGACAGGGGGCTGGGAAGCTTTCTTT.

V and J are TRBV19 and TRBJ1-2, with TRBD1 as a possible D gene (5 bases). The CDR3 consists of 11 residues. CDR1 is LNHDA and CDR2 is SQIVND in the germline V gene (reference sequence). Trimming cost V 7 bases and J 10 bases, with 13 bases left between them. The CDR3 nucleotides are TGTGCCAGTACTACCCAGGGCTCCTACACCTTC. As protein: CASTTQGSYTF.

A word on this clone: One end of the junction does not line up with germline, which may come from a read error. This chain's CDR3 is CASSEQGSPWSGANGLTF. In nucleotides, the CDR3 is TGTGCCAGCAGTGAACAGGGCTCCCCGTGGTCTGGGGCCAACGGCCTGACTTTC. V is TRBV25-1 and J is TRBJ2-6; maybe TRBD1 (5 bases). In germline, CDR1 is MGHDK, CDR2 SYGVNS. This CDR3 has 18 residues.

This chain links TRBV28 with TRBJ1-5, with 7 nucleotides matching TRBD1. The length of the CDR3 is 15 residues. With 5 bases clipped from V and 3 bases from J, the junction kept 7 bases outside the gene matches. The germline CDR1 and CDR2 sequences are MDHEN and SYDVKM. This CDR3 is CASSLLQGINQPQHF. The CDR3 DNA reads TGTGCCAGCAGTCTTTTACAGGGGATCAATCAGCCCCAGCATTTT.

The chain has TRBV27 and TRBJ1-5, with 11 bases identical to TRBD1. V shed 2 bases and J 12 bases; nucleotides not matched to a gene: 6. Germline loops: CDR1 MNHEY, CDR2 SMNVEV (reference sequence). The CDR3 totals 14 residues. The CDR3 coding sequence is TGTGCCAGCAGTTTAGGACAGGGGGCCGGCCTCCAGCATTTT. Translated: CASSLGQGAGLQHF.

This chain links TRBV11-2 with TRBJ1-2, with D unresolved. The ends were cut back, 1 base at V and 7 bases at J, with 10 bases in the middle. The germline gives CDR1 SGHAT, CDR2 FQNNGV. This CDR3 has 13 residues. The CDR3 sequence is CASSLVIGGGYTF. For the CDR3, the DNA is TGTGCCAGCAGCTTAGTCATAGGCGGTGGCTACACCTTC.

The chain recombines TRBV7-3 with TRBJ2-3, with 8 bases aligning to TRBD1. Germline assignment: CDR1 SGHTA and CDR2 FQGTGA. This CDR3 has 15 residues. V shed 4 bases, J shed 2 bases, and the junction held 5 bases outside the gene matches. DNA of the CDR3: TGTGCCAGCAGCTCGACAGGGGTTTTCACAGATACGCAGTATTTT. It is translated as CASSSTGVFTDTQYF.

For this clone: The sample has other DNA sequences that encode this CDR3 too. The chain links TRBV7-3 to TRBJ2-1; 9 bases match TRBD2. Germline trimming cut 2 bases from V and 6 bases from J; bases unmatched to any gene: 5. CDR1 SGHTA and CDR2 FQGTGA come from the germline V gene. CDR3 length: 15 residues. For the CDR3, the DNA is TGTGCCAGCAGCTTAGGTTTAGCGGGGGTCAATGAGCAGTTCTTC. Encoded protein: CASSLGLAGVNEQFF. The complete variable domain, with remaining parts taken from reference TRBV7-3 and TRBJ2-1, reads GAGVSQTPSNKVTEKGKYVELRCDPISGHTALYWYRQSLGQGPEFLIYFQGTGAADDSGLPNDRFFAVRPEGSVSTLKIQRTERGDSAVYLCASSLGLAGVNEQFFGPGTRLTVL.

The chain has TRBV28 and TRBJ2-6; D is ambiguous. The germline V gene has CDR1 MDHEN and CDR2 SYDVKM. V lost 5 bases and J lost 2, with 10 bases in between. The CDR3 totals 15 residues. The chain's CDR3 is CASSPRRPGANVLTF. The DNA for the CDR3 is TGTGCCAGCAGTCCAAGGCGGCCTGGGGCCAACGTCCTGACTTTC.

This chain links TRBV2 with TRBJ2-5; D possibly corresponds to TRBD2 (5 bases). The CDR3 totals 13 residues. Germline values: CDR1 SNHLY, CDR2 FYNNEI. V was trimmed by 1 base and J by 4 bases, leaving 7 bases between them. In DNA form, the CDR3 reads TGTGCCAGCAGTGAAGGGGAGCGAGAGACCCAGTACTTC. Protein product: CASSEGERETQYF.

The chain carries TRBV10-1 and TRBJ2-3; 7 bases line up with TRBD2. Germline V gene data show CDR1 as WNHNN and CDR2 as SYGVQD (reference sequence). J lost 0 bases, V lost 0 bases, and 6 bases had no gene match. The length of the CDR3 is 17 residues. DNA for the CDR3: TGCGCCAGCAGTGAGTCTAGGTCTAGCGGTAGCACAGATACGCAGTATTTT. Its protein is CASSESRSSGSTDTQYF.

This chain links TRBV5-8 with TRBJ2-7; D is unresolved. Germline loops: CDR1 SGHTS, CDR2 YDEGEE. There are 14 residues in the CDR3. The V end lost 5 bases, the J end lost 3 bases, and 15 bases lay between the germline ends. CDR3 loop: CASSSSGNSYEQYF. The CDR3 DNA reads TGTGCCAGCAGTTCCAGTGGAAACAGCTACGAGCAGTACTTC. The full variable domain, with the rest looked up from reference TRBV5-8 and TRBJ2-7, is EAGVTQSPTHLIKTRGQQATLRCSPISGHTSVYWYQQALGLGLQFLLWYDEGEERNRGNFPPRFSGRQFPNYSSELNVNALELEDSALYLCASSSSGNSYEQYFGPGTRLTVT.